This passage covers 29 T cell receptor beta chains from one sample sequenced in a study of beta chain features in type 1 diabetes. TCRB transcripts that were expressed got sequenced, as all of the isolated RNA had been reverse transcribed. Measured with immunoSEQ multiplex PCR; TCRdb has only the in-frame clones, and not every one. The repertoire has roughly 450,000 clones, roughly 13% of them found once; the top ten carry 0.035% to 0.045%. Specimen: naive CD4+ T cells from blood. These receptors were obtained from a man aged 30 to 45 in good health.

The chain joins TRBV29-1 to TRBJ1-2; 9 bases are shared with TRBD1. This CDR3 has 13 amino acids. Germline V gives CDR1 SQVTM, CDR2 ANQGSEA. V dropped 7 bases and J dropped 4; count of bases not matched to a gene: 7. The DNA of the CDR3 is TGCAGCGCCGGGACAGGGCTCGGCTATGGCTACACCTTC. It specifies CSAGTGLGYGYTF.

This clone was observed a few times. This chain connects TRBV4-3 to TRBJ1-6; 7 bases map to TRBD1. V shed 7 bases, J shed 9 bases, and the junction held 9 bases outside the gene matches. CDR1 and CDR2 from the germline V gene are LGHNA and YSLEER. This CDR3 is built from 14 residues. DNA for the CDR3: TGCGCCAGCAAGGGCGAGGGGGCTGTTTCACCCCTCCACTTT. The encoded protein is CASKGEGAVSPLHF.

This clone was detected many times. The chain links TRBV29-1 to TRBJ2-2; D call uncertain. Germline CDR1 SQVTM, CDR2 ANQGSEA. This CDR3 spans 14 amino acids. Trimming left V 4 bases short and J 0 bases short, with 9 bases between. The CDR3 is CSVAKGANTGELFF. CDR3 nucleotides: TGCAGCGTTGCTAAGGGCGCGAACACCGGGGAGCTGTTTTTT.

CDR3 in amino acids: CASSLDSGSFQETQYF. CDR3 nucleotide sequence: TGCGCCAGCAGCTTGGATAGCGGGTCATTCCAAGAGACCCAGTACTTC. V is TRBV5-1 and J is TRBJ2-5, with 7 bases lining up with TRBD2. The CDR3 has 16 amino acids. CDR1 is SGHRS, CDR2 YFSETQ, per germline. The ends lost 0 bases at V and 1 base at J; junction bases unmatched: 6.

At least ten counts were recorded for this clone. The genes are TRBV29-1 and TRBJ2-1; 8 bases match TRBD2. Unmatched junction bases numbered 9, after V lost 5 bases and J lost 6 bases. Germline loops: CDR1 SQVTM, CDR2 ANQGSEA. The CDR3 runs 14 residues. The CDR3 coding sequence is TGCAGCGTTTGGACCGGGACTAGAGTCAATGAGCAGTTCTTC. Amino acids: CSVWTGTRVNEQFF.

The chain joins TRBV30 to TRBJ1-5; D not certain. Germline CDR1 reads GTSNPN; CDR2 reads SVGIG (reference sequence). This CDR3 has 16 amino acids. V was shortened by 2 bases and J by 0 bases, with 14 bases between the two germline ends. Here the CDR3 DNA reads TGTGCCTGGAGTCCCTCTAGACTGTATAGCAATCAGCCCCAGCATTTT. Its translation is CAWSPSRLYSNQPQHF.

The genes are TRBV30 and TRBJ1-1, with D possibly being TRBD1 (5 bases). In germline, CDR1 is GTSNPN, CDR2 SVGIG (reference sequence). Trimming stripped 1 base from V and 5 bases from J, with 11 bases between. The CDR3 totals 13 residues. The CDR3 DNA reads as TGTGCCTGGAGTGCAGGGTTCTGGACTGAAGCTTTCTTT. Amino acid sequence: CAWSAGFWTEAFF.

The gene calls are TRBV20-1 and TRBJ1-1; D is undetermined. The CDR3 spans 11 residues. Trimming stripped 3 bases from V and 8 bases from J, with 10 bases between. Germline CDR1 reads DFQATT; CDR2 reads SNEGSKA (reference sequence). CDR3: CSASPGPEAFF. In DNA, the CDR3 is TGCAGTGCTAGTCCGGGTCCGGAAGCTTTCTTT.

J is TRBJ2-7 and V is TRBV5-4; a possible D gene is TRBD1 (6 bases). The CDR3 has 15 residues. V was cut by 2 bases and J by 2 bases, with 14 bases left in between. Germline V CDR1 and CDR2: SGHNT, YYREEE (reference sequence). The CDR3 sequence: CASSFVGQKTYEQYV. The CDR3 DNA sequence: TGTGCCAGCAGCTTCGTCGGACAGAAGACCTACGAGCAGTACGTC.

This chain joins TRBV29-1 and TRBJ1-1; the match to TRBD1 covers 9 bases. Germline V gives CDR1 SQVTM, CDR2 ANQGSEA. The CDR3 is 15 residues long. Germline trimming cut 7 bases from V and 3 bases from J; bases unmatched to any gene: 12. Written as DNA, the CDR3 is TGCAGCGACGGCAGGACAGGGGAATGGTACACTGAAGCTTTCTTT. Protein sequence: CSDGRTGEWYTEAFF.

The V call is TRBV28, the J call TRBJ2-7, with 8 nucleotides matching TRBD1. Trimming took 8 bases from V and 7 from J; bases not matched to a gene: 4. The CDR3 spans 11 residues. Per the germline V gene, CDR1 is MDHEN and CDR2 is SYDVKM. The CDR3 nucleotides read TGTGCCAGCCGGACAGGGATTGAGCAGTACGTC. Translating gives CASRTGIEQYV.

CDR3 protein: CSVAQGTSYGYTF. DNA for the CDR3: TGCAGCGTCGCACAGGGAACCTCCTATGGCTACACCTTC. The chain employs TRBV29-1 and TRBJ1-2, with D possibly matching TRBD1 (6 bases). V lost 6 bases and J lost 4, with 15 bases in between. The CDR3 totals 13 residues. CDR1 and CDR2 from the germline V gene are SQVTM and ANQGSEA.

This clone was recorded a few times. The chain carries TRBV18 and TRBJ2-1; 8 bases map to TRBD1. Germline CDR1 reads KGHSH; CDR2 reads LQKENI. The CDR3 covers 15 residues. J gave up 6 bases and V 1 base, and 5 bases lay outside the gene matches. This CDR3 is CASSPLRGPGNEQFF. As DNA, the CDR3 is TGTGCCAGCTCACCACTCAGGGGGCCGGGCAATGAGCAGTTCTTC.

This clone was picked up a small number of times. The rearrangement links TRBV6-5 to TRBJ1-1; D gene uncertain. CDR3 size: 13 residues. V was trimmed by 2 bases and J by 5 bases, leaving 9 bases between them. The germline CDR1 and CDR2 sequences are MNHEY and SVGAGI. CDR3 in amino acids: CASSYRATTEAFF. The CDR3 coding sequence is TGTGCCAGCAGTTACAGGGCTACGACTGAAGCTTTCTTT.

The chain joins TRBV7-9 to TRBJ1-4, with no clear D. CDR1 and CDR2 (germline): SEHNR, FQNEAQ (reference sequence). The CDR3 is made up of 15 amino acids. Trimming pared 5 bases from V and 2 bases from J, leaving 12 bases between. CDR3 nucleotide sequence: TGTGCCAGCAGCCCGAGGGTAGCGACTAATGAAAAACTGTTTTTT. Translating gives CASSPRVATNEKLFF. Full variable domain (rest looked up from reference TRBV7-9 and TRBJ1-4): DTGVSQNPRHKITKRGQNVTFRCDPISEHNRLYWYRQTLGQGPEFLTYFQNEAQLEKSRLLSDRFSAERPKGSFSTLEIQRTEQGDSAMYLCASSPRVATNEKLFFGSGTQLSVL.

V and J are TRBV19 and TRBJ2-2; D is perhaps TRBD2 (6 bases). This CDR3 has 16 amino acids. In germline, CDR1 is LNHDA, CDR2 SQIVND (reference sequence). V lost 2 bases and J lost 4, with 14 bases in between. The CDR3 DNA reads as TGTGCCAGTAGTATACAGGGAGGTTCAAGCACCGGGGAGCTGTTTTTT. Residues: CASSIQGGSSTGELFF.

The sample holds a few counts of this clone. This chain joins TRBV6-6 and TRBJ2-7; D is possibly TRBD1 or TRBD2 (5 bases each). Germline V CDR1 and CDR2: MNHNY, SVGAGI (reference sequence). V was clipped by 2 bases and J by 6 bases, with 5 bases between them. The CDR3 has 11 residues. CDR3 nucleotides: TGTGCCAGCAGTTACGGGGGCGAGCAGTACGTC. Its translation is CASSYGGEQYV.

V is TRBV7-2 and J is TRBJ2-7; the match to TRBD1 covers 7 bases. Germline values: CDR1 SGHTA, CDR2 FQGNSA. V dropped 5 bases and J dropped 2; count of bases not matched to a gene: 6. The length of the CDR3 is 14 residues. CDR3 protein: CASSIQGQTYEQYV. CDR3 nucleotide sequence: TGTGCCAGCAGCATCCAGGGACAGACCTACGAGCAGTACGTC.

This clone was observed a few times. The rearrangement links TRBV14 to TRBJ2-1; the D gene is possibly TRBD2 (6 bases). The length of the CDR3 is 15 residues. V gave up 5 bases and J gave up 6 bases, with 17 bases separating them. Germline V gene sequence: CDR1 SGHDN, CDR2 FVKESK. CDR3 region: CASSGRLGGINEQFF. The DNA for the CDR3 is TGTGCCAGCAGCGGACGACTTGGCGGGATCAATGAGCAGTTCTTC. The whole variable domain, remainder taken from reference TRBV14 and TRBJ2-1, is EAGVTQFPSHSVIEKGQTVTLRCDPISGHDNLYWYRRVMGKEIKFLLHFVKESKQDESGMPNNRFLAERTGGTYSTLKVQPAELEDSGVYFCASSGRLGGINEQFFGPGTRLTVL.

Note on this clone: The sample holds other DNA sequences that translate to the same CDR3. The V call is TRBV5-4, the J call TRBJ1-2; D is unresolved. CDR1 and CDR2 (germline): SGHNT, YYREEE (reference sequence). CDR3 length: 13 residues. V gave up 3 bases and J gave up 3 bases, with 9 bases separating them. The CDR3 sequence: CASSSTGDYGYTF. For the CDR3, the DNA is TGTGCCAGCAGCTCAACGGGCGACTATGGCTACACCTTC.

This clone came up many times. The CDR3 coding sequence is TGTGCCTGGAATAGCGGACTCACCGGGGAGCTGTTTTTT. It translates to CAWNSGLTGELFF. This chain connects TRBV30 to TRBJ2-2, with D possibly matching TRBD2 (6 bases). CDR3 size: 13 residues. CDR1 is GTSNPN, CDR2 SVGIG, per germline (reference sequence). V lost 4 bases and J lost 4, with 10 bases in between.

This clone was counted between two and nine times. The CDR3, as DNA: TGTGCCACCAGCAGAGACAGAAATAGCGAGCAGTACGTC. This translates into CATSRDRNSEQYV. V and J are TRBV15 and TRBJ2-7; D uncertain. The CDR3 sequence is 13 residues long. In germline, CDR1 is LNHNV, CDR2 YYDKDF (reference sequence). V was shortened by 0 bases and J by 6 bases, with 9 bases between the two germline ends.

The CDR3 region has the DNA TGTGCCAGCGGGAGGGTAGGCGAGACCCAGTACTTC. It yields the protein CASGRVGETQYF. The chain is built from TRBV27 and TRBJ2-5, with 7 bases identical to TRBD2. The V gene end was trimmed by 8 bases and the J gene end by 5 bases; junction bases not matched to a gene: 5. CDR1 is MNHEY and CDR2 is SMNVEV in the germline V gene (reference sequence). CDR3 size: 12 residues.

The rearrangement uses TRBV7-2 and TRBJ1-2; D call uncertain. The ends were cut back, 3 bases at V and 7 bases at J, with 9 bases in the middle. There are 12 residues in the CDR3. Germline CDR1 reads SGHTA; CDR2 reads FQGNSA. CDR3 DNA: TGTGCCAGCAGCTTGAGAACCTCTGGCTACACCTTC. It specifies CASSLRTSGYTF.

The CDR3 loop is CSVNRASNTGELFF. Written as DNA, the CDR3 is TGCAGCGTGAACAGGGCTTCGAACACCGGGGAGCTGTTTTTT. J is TRBJ2-2 and V is TRBV29-1, with D possibly being TRBD1 (6 bases). The CDR3 sequence is 14 residues long. Germline values: CDR1 SQVTM, CDR2 ANQGSEA. V was cut by 6 bases and J by 0 bases, with 11 bases left in between.

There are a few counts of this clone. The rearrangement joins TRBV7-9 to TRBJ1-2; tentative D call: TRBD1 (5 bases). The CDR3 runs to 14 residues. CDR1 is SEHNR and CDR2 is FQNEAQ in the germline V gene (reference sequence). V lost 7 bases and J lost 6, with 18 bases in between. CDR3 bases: TGTGCCAGCACAGGGAGAGCAGCGGAGAATGGCTACACCTTC. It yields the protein CASTGRAAENGYTF.

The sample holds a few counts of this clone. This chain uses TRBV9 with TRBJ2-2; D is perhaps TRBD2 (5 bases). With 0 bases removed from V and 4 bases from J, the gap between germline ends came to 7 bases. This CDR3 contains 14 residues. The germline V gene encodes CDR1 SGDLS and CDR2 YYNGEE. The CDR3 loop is CASSVAEGTGELFF. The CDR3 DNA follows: TGTGCCAGCAGCGTAGCTGAGGGCACCGGGGAGCTGTTTTTT.

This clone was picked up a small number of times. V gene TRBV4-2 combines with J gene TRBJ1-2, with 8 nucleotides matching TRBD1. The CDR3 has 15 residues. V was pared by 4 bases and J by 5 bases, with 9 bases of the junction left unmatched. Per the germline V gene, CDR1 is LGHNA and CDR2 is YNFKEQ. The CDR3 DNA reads TGTGCCAGCAGCCCATCAACAGGGGGGAATTATGGCTACACCTTC. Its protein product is CASSPSTGGNYGYTF.

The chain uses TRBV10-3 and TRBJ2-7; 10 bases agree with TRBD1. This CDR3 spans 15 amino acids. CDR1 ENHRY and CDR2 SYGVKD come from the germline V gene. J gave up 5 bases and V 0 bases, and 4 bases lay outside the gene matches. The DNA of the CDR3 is TGTGCCATCAGTGAGTCCGACAGGGGGCAGGACGAGCAGTACTTC. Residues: CAISESDRGQDEQYF.